This T cell receptor (beta chain) was identified in a study of T-cell memory formation after mild COVID-19. General observations from the study: Contracting CD4+ clones lay largely in CM and EM, with CD8+ ones residing in EMRA.

The CDR3 is 15 residues long. The germline gives CDR1 DFQATT, CDR2 SNEGSKA (reference sequence). V trimming: 0 bases; J trimming: 8 bases; junction bases outside the gene matches: 12. MiXCR, run by TCRdb on the 5' RACE reads, gives a single entry per CDR3 protein. The sample lists around 450,000 distinct CDR3 sequences, roughly 26% occurring once. Comment on this clonotype: What it binds is unknown.

The chain recombines TRBV20-1 with TRBJ1-2, with TRBD1 matching over 7 bases. Sequenced material: PBMCs or a T cell subset sorted from them (not recorded which). The source of this sequence is an adult woman who had mild COVID-19 (a few samples of this study predate the infection). Cell type and time point are not known. The CDR3: CSARDQETGNKGYTF. DNA of the CDR3: TGCAGTGCTAGAGATCAAGAGACAGGGAATAAGGGCTACACCTTC.